Following are 6 T cell receptor beta chains from one sample sequenced in a study of blood T cell repertoires in COVID-19. Measured with immunoSEQ multiplex PCR; TCRdb has only the in-frame clones, and not every one. The sample consists of 300,000 to 400,000 clones, over 75% of them appearing once. The sample taken for sequencing was PBMCs or T cells enriched from blood (not recorded which). These receptors were collected from a woman aged 30 to 39 with acute COVID-19.

This clone is a singleton in its sample. The rearrangement uses TRBV24-1 and TRBJ2-1, with D perhaps TRBD1 (5 bases). CDR1 is KGHDR, CDR2 SFDVKD, per germline. The CDR3 loop spans 16 amino acids. Trimming shortened V by 3 bases and J by 2 bases, and 13 bases separated the two germline ends. This CDR3 reads CATSDPDSETYNEQFF. Here the CDR3 DNA reads TGTGCCACCAGTGATCCTGACAGCGAGACCTACAATGAGCAGTTCTTC.

The chain employs TRBV19 and TRBJ1-1, with TRBD1 as a possible D gene (6 bases). This CDR3 comprises 15 residues. Germline V gene sequence: CDR1 LNHDA, CDR2 SQIVND (reference sequence). V lost 6 bases and J lost 4, with 18 bases in between. The CDR3 protein is CASRAGVLSSTEAFF. The CDR3 DNA is TGTGCCAGTAGGGCAGGGGTTCTCTCGAGCACTGAAGCTTTCTTT.

The chain is built from TRBV7-6 and TRBJ1-4; 7 positions match TRBD1. Unmatched junction bases numbered 7, after V lost 1 base and J lost 5 bases. The CDR3 extends over 16 amino acids. Per germline, CDR1 SGHVS and CDR2 FNYEAQ. CDR3 coding DNA: TGTGCCAGCAGCTTAGTGGCCGGGACAGCGAATGAAAAACTGTTTTTT. Translation: CASSLVAGTANEKLFF.

The chain employs TRBV7-2 and TRBJ1-3; D ambiguous. The CDR3 is made up of 16 amino acids. Germline V gene sequence: CDR1 SGHTA, CDR2 FQGNSA. V shed 1 base and J shed 0 bases, with 10 bases lying between them. CDR3 nucleotide sequence: TGTGCCAGCAGCTTAGACGGTAGCAGCTCTGGAAACACCATATATTTT. Protein: CASSLDGSSSGNTIYF.

This chain joins TRBV5-4 and TRBJ2-7, with D possibly being TRBD1 (6 bases). Germline CDR1 and CDR2: SGHNT and YYREEE (reference sequence). V was shortened by 5 bases and J by 6 bases, with 15 bases between the two germline ends. The CDR3 runs 13 residues. The CDR3 DNA sequence: TGTGCCAGCAGGCGCGGCAGGGGCACCGAGCAGTACTTC. The encoded protein is CASRRGRGTEQYF. Combining the CDR3 with reference TRBV5-4 and TRBJ2-7 gives the whole variable domain ETGVTQSPTHLIKTRGQQVTLRCSSQSGHNTVSWYQQALGQGPQFIFQYYREEENGRGNFPPRFSGLQFPNYSSELNVNALELDDSALYLCASRRGRGTEQYFGPGTRLTVT.

The chain has TRBV27 and TRBJ2-2; TRBD2 matches 7 bases. Trimming removed 5 bases from V and 5 bases from J; junction bases left unmatched: 8. Germline assignment: CDR1 MNHEY and CDR2 SMNVEV (reference sequence). The CDR3 covers 15 residues. The DNA for the CDR3 is TGTGCCAGCAGTAGCGGGGTTTGGGGGACCGGGGAGCTGTTTTTT. Its translation is CASSSGVWGTGELFF.